Shown below are 21 T cell receptor beta chains from a single sample sequenced in a study of Graves' ophthalmopathy and Graves' hyperthyroidism. From RNA, the CDR3 regions of TCR beta chains were amplified and sequenced. Scientists carried out first-round RT-PCR using HTBI primers and then a second-round multiplex PCR. TCRdb re-analysed the multiplex PCR reads in MiXCR, keeping a single row per CDR3 protein. Among under 800,000 distinct CDR3 sequences, 22% were seen once, and the ten largest hold roughly 6.9%. Sequences were obtained from peripheral blood. All receptors come from a woman in her late teens or twenties with stable Graves' hyperthyroidism. Some clones in this sample may be carry-over from other donors' samples.

This clonotype was seen at least ten times. CDR3: CASSAAYEQYF. CDR3 DNA: TGTGCCAGCAGTGCCGCCTACGAGCAGTACTTC. This chain links TRBV12-3 or TRBV12-4 with TRBJ2-7, with no clear D. With 5 bases removed from V and 2 bases from J, the gap between germline ends came to 4 bases. The CDR3 runs to 11 residues.

This clonotype was picked up many times. This chain links TRBV9 with TRBJ1-2, with D unclear. This CDR3 comprises 15 residues. The V gene lost 0 bases and the J gene lost 6 bases, with 15 bases spanning the gap. The germline V gene has CDR1 SGDLS and CDR2 YYNGEE. The CDR3 sequence: CASSVALVTKNGYTF. In nucleotides, the CDR3 is TGTGCCAGCAGCGTAGCTTTGGTGACAAAGAATGGCTACACCTTC. Supplemented by reference TRBV9 and TRBJ1-2, the full variable domain reads DSGVTQTPKHLITATGQRVTLRCSPRSGDLSVYWYQQSLDQGLQFLIQYYNGEERAKGNILERFSAQQFPDLHSELNLSSLELGDSALYFCASSVALVTKNGYTFGSGTRLTVV.

This clonotype was observed at least ten times. The rearrangement joins TRBV12-3 or TRBV12-4 to TRBJ2-5; TRBD2 matches at 9 bases. This CDR3 region has 13 residues. The V gene end was trimmed by 6 bases and the J gene end by 3 bases; junction bases not matched to a gene: 2. The CDR3 DNA reads as TGTGCCAGCAGCCGACTAGCGGAAGAGACCCAGTACTTC. Translation gives CASSRLAEETQYF.

Turning to this clonotype: A single base separates this from a much larger clone, so it may be a read error. The chain uses TRBV12-3 or TRBV12-4 and TRBJ1-1, with D tentatively TRBD1 (6 bases). The V and J ends lost 1 base and 4 bases respectively, with 19 bases between them. CDR3 length: 17 amino acids. The CDR3 DNA reads TGTGCCAGCAGTTTAGACAACCTGGGACATATGAGCACTGAAGCTTTCTTT. It codes for CASSLDNLGHMSTEAFF.

This clonotype was seen repeatedly, ten times or more. The chain couples TRBV2 to TRBJ2-7; 9 bases map to TRBD1. The CDR3 length is 16 residues. J gave up 1 base and V 5 bases, and 9 bases lay outside the gene matches. Germline V gives CDR1 SNHLY, CDR2 FYNNEI. In nucleotides, the CDR3 is TGTGCCAGCAGTCCCCTGACTGGGACAGGGTCCTACGAGCAGTACTTC. Its protein product is CASSPLTGTGSYEQYF.

Ten or more counts support this clonotype. The chain links TRBV12-3 or TRBV12-4 to TRBJ2-7, with D tentatively TRBD1 (6 bases). The CDR3 spans 16 residues. V was trimmed by 9 bases and J by 2 bases, leaving 23 bases between them. The CDR3 spells CARLQGRDPAPYEQYF. The DNA for the CDR3 is TGTGCCAGGCTACAGGGACGGGACCCAGCCCCCTACGAGCAGTACTTC.

This clonotype was counted ten times or more. As DNA, the CDR3 is TGTGCCAGCAGTGAAGGCGGGTCGGCCTACGAGCAGTACTTC. This gives the protein CASSEGGSAYEQYF. This chain links TRBV6-1 with TRBJ2-7; TRBD2 is a possible D gene (5 bases). The germline V gene has CDR1 MNHNS and CDR2 SASEGT. The CDR3 contains 14 residues. Trimming took off 1 base at V and 2 bases at J, with 9 bases between the two ends.

This clonotype was seen at least ten times. The chain carries TRBV12-3 or TRBV12-4 and TRBJ1-1; 8 nucleotides line up with TRBD1. CDR3 size: 16 residues. The ends lost 6 bases at V and 6 bases at J; junction bases unmatched: 15. CDR3 in DNA: TGTGCCAGCAGCCCGACAGGGGCGCTCGGAGGAGCTGAAGCTTTCTTT. Its protein is CASSPTGALGGAEAFF.

This clonotype was seen repeatedly, ten times or more. The gene calls are TRBV12-3 or TRBV12-4 and TRBJ2-7, with D perhaps TRBD1 (6 bases). Trimming stripped 5 bases from V and 3 bases from J, with 11 bases between. The CDR3 runs to 13 residues. The CDR3 reads CASSKGQIYEQYF. CDR3 nucleotide sequence: TGTGCCAGCAGTAAGGGACAAATCTACGAGCAGTACTTC.

CDR3 coding DNA: TGTGCCAGCAGCTTAGCTGGGACAAGCGAGACCCAGTACTTC. This translates into CASSLAGTSETQYF. The chain recombines TRBV11-2 with TRBJ2-5; D possibly corresponds to TRBD1 (6 bases). Looked up from germline, CDR1 is SGHAT and CDR2 is FQNNGV. The CDR3 sequence is 14 residues long. V was shortened by 1 base and J by 5 bases, with 11 bases between the two germline ends.

This clonotype was recorded a few times. The chain employs TRBV27 and TRBJ1-5, with 9 bases that match TRBD1. Germline CDR1 reads MNHEY; CDR2 reads SMNVEV (reference sequence). V gave up 2 bases and J gave up 10 bases; unmatched junction bases: 6. The CDR3 loop spans 14 amino acids. The CDR3 nucleotides are TGTGCCAGCAGTTTAACAGGGGGCAGTTCTCCCCAGCATTTT. Translating it yields CASSLTGGSSPQHF.

This clonotype was found a few times. This sequence joins TRBV18 and TRBJ1-1; D is uncertain. The ends were cut back, 0 bases at V and 1 base at J, with 6 bases in the middle. The length of the CDR3 is 14 residues. The germline V gene has CDR1 KGHSH and CDR2 LQKENI. Here the CDR3 DNA reads TGTGCCAGCTCACCACCGACGGCGAACACTGAAGCTTTCTTT. Protein product: CASSPPTANTEAFF. The whole variable domain, filled in from reference TRBV18 and TRBJ1-1, reads NAGVMQNPRHLVRRRGQEARLRCSPMKGHSHVYWYRQLPEEGLKFMVYLQKENIIDESGMPKERFSAEFPKEGPSILRIQQVVRGDSAAYFCASSPPTANTEAFFGQGTRLTVV.

The genes are TRBV28 and TRBJ1-6; D is possibly TRBD1 (5 bases). Germline CDR1 MDHEN, CDR2 SYDVKM. V shed 3 bases and J shed 8 bases, with 14 bases lying between them. The CDR3 length is 15 residues. CDR3 coding DNA: TGTGCCAGCAGTTTTTCCGGGGGGTATCATTCACCCCTCCACTTT. This gives the protein CASSFSGGYHSPLHF. Full variable domain (rest looked up from reference TRBV28 and TRBJ1-6): DVKVTQSSRYLVKRTGEKVFLECVQDMDHENMFWYRQDPGLGLRLIYFSYDVKMKEKGDIPEGYSVSREKKERFSLILESASTNQTSMYLCASSFSGGYHSPLHFGNGTRLTVT.

This clonotype occurred many times. The chain links TRBV7-2 to TRBJ2-7; possible D gene TRBD2, 6 bases. Germline V gives CDR1 SGHTA, CDR2 FQGNSA. Trimming took 5 bases from V and 3 from J, leaving 14 bases between them. The CDR3 spans 14 residues. CDR3 sequence: CASSIGPSVYEQYF. CDR3 sequence (DNA): TGTGCCAGCAGCATAGGCCCTAGCGTCTACGAGCAGTACTTC.

This clonotype has ten or more counts. The genes are TRBV10-3 and TRBJ2-2; the D is unclear. Trimming stripped 7 bases from V and 2 bases from J, with 5 bases between. The CDR3 contains 12 residues. Germline V gene lookup returns CDR1 ENHRY and CDR2 SYGVKD. The CDR3 DNA sequence: TGTGCCATCACCCTTAACACCGGGGAGCTGTTTTTT. Its translation is CAITLNTGELFF.

This clonotype was recorded many times. V gene TRBV18 combines with J gene TRBJ2-6, with D perhaps TRBD2 (5 bases). Trimming cost V 3 bases and J 1 base, with 7 bases left between them. Germline CDR1 and CDR2: KGHSH and LQKENI. The CDR3 runs 15 residues. The CDR3 bases are TGTGCCAGCTCACCTTGGGAGTCTGGGGCCAACGTCCTGACTTTC. Amino acids: CASSPWESGANVLTF.

This clonotype was detected many times. This may be a read error: a much more frequent sequence differs by one nucleotide. V gene TRBV12-3 or TRBV12-4 combines with J gene TRBJ2-7, with 7 nucleotides matching TRBD1. This CDR3 comprises 14 residues. The chain's CDR3 is CASTRGQVSCEQYF. DNA for the CDR3: TGTGCCAGCACCCGAGGACAGGTCTCCTGCGAGCAGTACTTC.

This chain joins TRBV4-1 and TRBJ1-2; tentative D call: TRBD1 (6 bases). V was trimmed by 0 bases and J by 2 bases, leaving 10 bases between them. Germline V gene sequence: CDR1 MGHRA, CDR2 YSYEKL. The CDR3 is 15 residues long. CDR3 bases: TGCGCCAGCAGCCAAGAGCCAGGGGACAACTATGGCTACACCTTC. It yields the protein CASSQEPGDNYGYTF.

The genes are TRBV20-1 and TRBJ1-1, with a possible D match to TRBD1 (5 bases). Germline V gives CDR1 DFQATT, CDR2 SNEGSKA (reference sequence). Trimming pared 6 bases from V and 1 base from J, leaving 12 bases between. CDR3 length: 13 amino acids. CDR3 nucleotides: TGCAGTGCAAGGGACGGGACGAACACTGAAGCTTTCTTT. Residues: CSARDGTNTEAFF.

This clonotype has ten or more counts. The CDR3 nucleotides read TGTGCCAGCAGCCAATGTCAGGGTTCGTGCGAGCAGTACTTC. Amino acids: CASSQCQGSCEQYF. V and J are TRBV3-1 and TRBJ2-7; weak D call: TRBD1 (5 bases). This CDR3 is 14 amino acids long. Germline V gene lookup returns CDR1 LGHDT and CDR2 YNNKEL (reference sequence). V was cut by 2 bases and J by 6 bases, with 14 bases left in between.

This clonotype was found many times. The CDR3 here is CASSFGESNTGELFF. Here the CDR3 DNA reads TGTGCCAGCAGTTTCGGGGAATCGAACACCGGGGAGCTGTTTTTT. V and J are TRBV12-3 or TRBV12-4 and TRBJ2-2, with a tentative D call TRBD2 (5 bases). V lost 3 bases and J 0 bases, leaving 8 bases between the germline ends. The length of the CDR3 is 15 residues.